This paragraph covers one T cell receptor beta chain sequence. This record belongs to a study of T cell changes during pregnancy in multiple sclerosis. The assay was immunoSEQ multiplex PCR, and TCRdb's table has in-frame clones only and misses some. The table lists 90,000 to 120,000 clones, about 92% of them singletons, with 0.95% to 1.5% in the top ten. The V gene end was trimmed by 6 bases and the J gene end by 5 bases; junction bases not matched to a gene: 0. The CDR3 extends over 13 amino acids. The germline gives CDR1 KGHSH, CDR2 LQKENI. This receptor was obtained from a female donor with multiple sclerosis, enrolled in a pregnancy study. The chain carries TRBV18 and TRBJ2-1; the match to TRBD2 covers 11 bases. Material: peripheral blood, obtained in the second trimester of pregnancy. CDR3 sequence reads: CASSSGGDNEQFF. CDR3 coding DNA: TGTGCCAGCTCTAGCGGGGGGGACAATGAGCAGTTCTTC.